Listed here is a single TCR beta chain. Its cognate antigen has yet to be identified. Base qualities are not provided; no much larger clone lies one nucleotide away. After removal of 5 bases from V and 0 bases from J, the junction retains 6 bases not matched to a gene. According to the germline V gene, CDR1 reads MDHEN and CDR2 reads SYDVKM. Counted from cysteine to phenylalanine, this CDR3 has 15 amino acids. The read is trimmed to its CDR3 DNA, 45 bases read in frame from base 1. The CDR3 regions of human TCRbeta chains were analyzed by immunosequencing. Concerning the study's data processing: Repertoire TCRs were matched against a reference library of SARS-CoV-2-specific TCRs generated with the MIRA antigen-specificity platform. Breadth meant the fraction of unique TCRs that were SARS-CoV-2-associated, whereas depth meant the fraction of total T cells that were SARS-CoV-2-associated. Using the MIRA data, every spike-specific TCR was mapped to the spike region that the TCR reacted to and assigned to either a CD4 or a CD8 class. Log10-transformed breadth and depth values were compared by one-way ANOVA with Sidak's multiple comparisons tests. TCRdb stores this immuneACCESS table with in-frame sequences only. Part of the clones is absent; in the studies checked, under half of the shortfall reflects unresolved V genes, and no reason is known for the rest. V and J calls and clone size are those listed in that table; D and trimming were worked out from the DNA. The sample table holds over 110,000 clones, of which about 91% were seen once. In total, the top ten clones hold about a tenth of the sample.

These data are taken from a study of T cell responses to AZD1222 COVID-19 vaccine (dated by TCRdb to the early 2020s). Study-wide context: A total of about 250 trial participants underwent TCR sequencing, of whom around 210 had received two doses of AZD1222 and roughly 26 had received two doses of the MenACWY control vaccine. Enrollment into the trials was organized by age into subgroups of 18-55, 56-69 and 70-plus years, and those subgroups contained about 150, 27 and 61 TCR-sequenced participants, respectively. Study-level results and caveats: Because no day 14 peak-response samples were available, repertoires were characterized only after the peak T cell response. In the small 56-69-year group, the increase in depth fell short of significance, most likely because of low power. Participants were mostly white British and included more females than males, and it was suggested by the authors that clonal diversity may have been underestimated. Nearly half of unique spike-specific TCRs reportedly recognized epitopes outside regions mutated in the B.1.351 and B.1.1.7 variants. Conclusions about previously exposed vaccinees are limited because only a handful of AZD1222 recipients were SARS-CoV-2 seropositive at baseline. Vaccine-associated CD4 TCRs spanned the whole spike protein, with dominant responses in regions 160-218 and 743-854. A significant rise in spike-specific TCR breadth and depth was observed after two AZD1222 doses relative to day 0 and relative to MenACWY recipients.

Taken with the paper, the label for time point translates to: about 28 days (+/-7) after the second vaccine dose. AZD1222 recipients whose second dose came at about 4 weeks and those whose second dose came at about 12 weeks were combined into one group, since spike-specific TCR depth and breadth did not differ between the two schedules. The vaccinee samples were drawn from two UK trials, COV001 and COV002, one of which was a single-blind randomized controlled phase 2/3 trial testing AZD1222 (ChAdOx1 nCoV-19) in healthy adults. Trial participant PBMC samples were collected at day 0 and day 28 after the second dose for TCRbeta chain sequencing.

The sample was peripheral blood, taken 28 days after the second AZD1222 dose. The rearrangement combines TRBV28 with TRBJ2-7; 8 nucleotides in the junction match TRBD2. This clonotype was sampled from an adult who received the AZD1222 COVID-19 vaccine. The bases read TGTGCCAGCAGTCCCGCCGCGGGAGGCTCCTACGAGCAGTACTTC. Translated, this gives CASSPAAGGSYEQYF.